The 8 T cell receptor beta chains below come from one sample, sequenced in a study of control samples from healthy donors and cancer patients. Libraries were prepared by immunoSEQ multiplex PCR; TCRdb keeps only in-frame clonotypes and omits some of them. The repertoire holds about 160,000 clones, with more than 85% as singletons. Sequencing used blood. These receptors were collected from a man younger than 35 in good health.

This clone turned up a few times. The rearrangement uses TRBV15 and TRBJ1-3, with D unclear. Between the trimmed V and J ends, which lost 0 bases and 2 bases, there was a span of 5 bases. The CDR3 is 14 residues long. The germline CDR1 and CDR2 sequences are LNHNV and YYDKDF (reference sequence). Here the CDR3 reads CATSRDEAGNTIYF. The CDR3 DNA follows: TGTGCCACCAGCAGAGACGAGGCTGGAAACACCATATATTTT.

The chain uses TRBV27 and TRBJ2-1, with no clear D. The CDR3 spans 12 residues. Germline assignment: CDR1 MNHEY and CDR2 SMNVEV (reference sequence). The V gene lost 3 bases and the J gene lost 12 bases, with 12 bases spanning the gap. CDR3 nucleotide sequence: TGTGCCAGCAGTTTCGGCGGCCCGAGGCAGTTCTTC. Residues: CASSFGGPRQFF.

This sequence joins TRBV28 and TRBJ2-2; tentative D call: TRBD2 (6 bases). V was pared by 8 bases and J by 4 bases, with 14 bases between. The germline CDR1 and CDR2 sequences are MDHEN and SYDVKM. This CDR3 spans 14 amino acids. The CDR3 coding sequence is TGTGCCAGCGCAGGGAGGTGGGTCACCGGGGAGCTGTTTTTT. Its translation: CASAGRWVTGELFF.

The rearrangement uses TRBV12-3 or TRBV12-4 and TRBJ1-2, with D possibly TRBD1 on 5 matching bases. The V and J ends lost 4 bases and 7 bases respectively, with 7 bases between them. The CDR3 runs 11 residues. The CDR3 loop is CASSYGGGYTF. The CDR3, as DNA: TGTGCCAGCAGTTACGGGGGTGGCTACACCTTC.

CDR3 DNA: TGTGCCAGTAGTATCCAGCGGGGGTCTACGGAAGAGCAGTTCTTC. Translated, it gives CASSIQRGSTEEQFF. V gene TRBV19 combines with J gene TRBJ2-1; 8 bases match TRBD2. Losses at the gene ends were 3 bases for V and 10 bases for J; bases not matched to a gene: 11. The germline CDR1 and CDR2 sequences are LNHDA and SQIVND (reference sequence). The CDR3 covers 15 residues.

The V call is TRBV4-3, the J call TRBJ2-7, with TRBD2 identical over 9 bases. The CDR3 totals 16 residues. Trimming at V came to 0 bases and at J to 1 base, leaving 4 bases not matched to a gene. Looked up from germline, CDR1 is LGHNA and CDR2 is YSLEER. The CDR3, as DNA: TGCGCCAGCAGCCAAGATCGTCTAGCGGGGTCCTACGAGCAGTACTTC. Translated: CASSQDRLAGSYEQYF.

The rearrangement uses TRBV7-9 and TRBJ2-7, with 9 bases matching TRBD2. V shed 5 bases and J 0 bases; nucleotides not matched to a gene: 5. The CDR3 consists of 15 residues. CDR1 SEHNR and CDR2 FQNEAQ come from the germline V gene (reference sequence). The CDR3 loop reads CASSHRLAASYEQYF. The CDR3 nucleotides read TGTGCCAGCAGCCACCGACTAGCGGCCTCCTACGAGCAGTACTTC.

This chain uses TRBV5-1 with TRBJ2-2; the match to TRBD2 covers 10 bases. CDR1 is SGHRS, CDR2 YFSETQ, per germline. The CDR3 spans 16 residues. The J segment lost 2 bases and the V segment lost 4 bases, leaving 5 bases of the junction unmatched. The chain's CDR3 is CASSPGTSVNTGELFF. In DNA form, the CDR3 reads TGCGCCAGCAGCCCCGGGACTAGCGTAAACACCGGGGAGCTGTTTTTT.